The 21 T cell receptor beta chains given below trace back to one sample, sequenced in a study of OX40 agonist ivuxolimab in advanced cancers. TCRdb's table, derived via immunoSEQ multiplex PCR, lists solely in-frame clones and lacks some. This sample has some 96,000 clones; approximately 80% occur once, and the top ten carry about 1.5%. This material consisted of CD4+ or CD8+ T cells sorted from blood, taken in a trial of the OX40 agonist ivuxolimab. Receptors were obtained from an adult with an advanced solid tumor such as melanoma, head and neck, liver or kidney cancer.

The chain uses TRBV18 and TRBJ1-2; D unclear. This CDR3 comprises 15 residues. The germline V and J ends were trimmed by 3 bases and 3 bases, with 14 bases remaining between them. In germline, CDR1 is KGHSH, CDR2 LQKENI. CDR3 DNA: TGTGCCAGCTCACCTATTTCGGACCCTGACTATGGCTACACCTTC. Translated, it gives CASSPISDPDYGYTF.

This sequence joins TRBV7-9 and TRBJ2-1; 8 bases fit TRBD1. Germline lookup yields CDR1 SEHNR and CDR2 FQNEAQ (reference sequence). Germline trimming cut 1 base from V and 1 base from J; bases unmatched to any gene: 0. CDR3 length equals 15 residues. CDR3 nucleotide sequence: TGTGCCAGCAGCTTAGGACAGGGGTCCTACAATGAGCAGTTCTTC. Amino acid sequence: CASSLGQGSYNEQFF.

The V call is TRBV4-3, the J call TRBJ2-7; TRBD2 matches at 12 bases. The CDR3 runs 18 residues. V dropped 0 bases and J dropped 2; count of bases not matched to a gene: 8. Germline V gene lookup returns CDR1 LGHNA and CDR2 YSLEER. The chain's CDR3 is CASSQETSGSIFTYEQYF. Here the CDR3 DNA reads TGCGCCAGCAGCCAAGAGACTAGCGGGAGTATCTTCACCTACGAGCAGTACTTC.

The chain has TRBV28 and TRBJ1-1, with a weak D call TRBD1 (5 bases). The CDR3 length is 14 residues. Trimming took off 5 bases at V and 6 bases at J, with 16 bases between the two ends. CDR1 MDHEN and CDR2 SYDVKM come from the germline V gene. CDR3 in amino acids: CASSRDRGWSEAFF. The CDR3 DNA reads as TGTGCCAGCAGTAGGGACCGGGGTTGGTCTGAAGCTTTCTTT.

The rearrangement joins TRBV6-6 to TRBJ1-5; D uncertain. Per germline, CDR1 MNHNY and CDR2 SVGAGI (reference sequence). V lost 7 bases and J lost 5, with 18 bases in between. The CDR3 extends over 15 amino acids. This chain's CDR3 is CASTQRWLGDQPQHF. The CDR3 DNA reads as TGTGCCAGCACCCAGCGTTGGTTGGGCGATCAGCCCCAGCATTTT.

This rearrangement joins TRBV7-2 to TRBJ2-7; no reliable D call. Trimming stripped 0 bases from V and 3 bases from J, with 6 bases between. This CDR3 is built from 13 residues. Germline V gives CDR1 SGHTA, CDR2 FQGNSA. The CDR3 spells CASSLANHYEQYF. CDR3 DNA sequence: TGTGCCAGCAGCTTAGCGAACCACTACGAGCAGTACTTC.

The chain links TRBV7-8 to TRBJ2-1, with D unclear. The CDR3 is 15 residues long. Germline V gene data show CDR1 as SGHVS and CDR2 as FQNEAQ. The V and J ends lost 5 bases and 8 bases respectively, with 19 bases between them. CDR3 amino acids: CASSVRFVGRDEQFF. As DNA, the CDR3 is TGTGCCAGCAGCGTCCGGTTCGTGGGCCGCGATGAGCAGTTCTTC.

The V gene is TRBV6-1, the J gene TRBJ2-3; TRBD1 matches at 10 bases. The CDR3 contains 15 residues. Germline V gives CDR1 MNHNS, CDR2 SASEGT. V trimming: 4 bases; J trimming: 4 bases; junction bases outside the gene matches: 5. The DNA for the CDR3 is TGTGCCAGCAGTGGCCGGGACAGGGGCGCAGATACGCAGTATTTT. Encoded protein: CASSGRDRGADTQYF.

The rearrangement joins TRBV15 to TRBJ2-3; 8 bases agree with TRBD2. V shed 5 bases, J shed 2 bases, and the junction held 6 bases outside the gene matches. The CDR3 contains 15 residues. In germline, CDR1 is LNHNV, CDR2 YYDKDF (reference sequence). The CDR3: CATSLRGGVTDTQYF. The CDR3 nucleotides are TGTGCCACCAGCCTACGGGGGGGCGTCACAGATACGCAGTATTTT.

The CDR3 loop is CAWGGLNTEAFF. DNA of the CDR3: TGTGCCTGGGGCGGATTGAACACTGAAGCTTTCTTT. The chain has TRBV30 and TRBJ1-1; D gene unclear. The CDR3 sequence is 12 residues long. The V gene lost 5 bases and the J gene lost 0 bases, with 7 bases spanning the gap. Looked up from germline, CDR1 is GTSNPN and CDR2 is SVGIG (reference sequence).

V is TRBV25-1 and J is TRBJ1-6; unclear D gene. This CDR3 contains 12 residues. CDR1 MGHDK and CDR2 SYGVNS come from the germline V gene. V lost 4 bases and J 9 bases, leaving 7 bases between the germline ends. The CDR3 spells CASSAPFSPLHF. The DNA of the CDR3 is TGTGCCAGCAGTGCTCCATTTTCACCCCTCCACTTT.

This clone appeared a single time. V is TRBV6-6 and J is TRBJ1-1; D is unresolved. Trimming pared 6 bases from V and 3 bases from J, leaving 5 bases between. The CDR3 runs 11 residues. Germline V CDR1 and CDR2: MNHNY, SVGAGI (reference sequence). The CDR3 loop is CASSFDTEAFF. The CDR3 DNA reads as TGTGCCAGCAGCTTCGACACTGAAGCTTTCTTT.

The V and J genes are TRBV27 and TRBJ2-3, with unresolved D. V lost 5 bases and J 2 bases, leaving 8 bases between the germline ends. This CDR3 is 13 amino acids long. The V gene's germline CDR1 is MNHEY and CDR2 SMNVEV (reference sequence). In DNA form, the CDR3 reads TGTGCCAGCAGTACTACTTACACAGATACGCAGTATTTT. This translates into CASSTTYTDTQYF.

This sequence joins TRBV6-1 and TRBJ1-5; D is possibly TRBD1 (6 bases). The germline V gene has CDR1 MNHNS and CDR2 SASEGT. The CDR3 extends over 13 amino acids. Deletions cut 8 bases from V and 4 bases from J, with 12 bases between. Written as DNA, the CDR3 is TGTGCCAGCCTCGAAAGGGGGAATCAGCCCCAGCATTTT. Translating gives CASLERGNQPQHF.

The chain couples TRBV9 to TRBJ2-3, with a tentative D call TRBD2 (6 bases). The germline CDR1 and CDR2 sequences are SGDLS and YYNGEE. V was trimmed by 3 bases and J by 8 bases, leaving 22 bases between them. The CDR3 totals 16 residues. CDR3 sequence reads: CASSEGLELGSGTQYF. The DNA of the CDR3 is TGTGCCAGCAGCGAGGGACTCGAGTTGGGTTCAGGTACGCAGTATTTT.

This clone was picked up one time. The chain employs TRBV19 and TRBJ2-1; D could derive from TRBD1 or TRBD2 (7 bases each). Trimming cost V 5 bases and J 14 bases, with 16 bases left between them. The CDR3 runs to 12 residues. Germline V gene lookup returns CDR1 LNHDA and CDR2 SQIVND (reference sequence). CDR3 sequence reads: CASSPKTGREFF. The CDR3 DNA reads TGTGCCAGTAGTCCTAAGACAGGGAGGGAGTTCTTC.

This chain uses TRBV7-9 with TRBJ1-1, with D possibly TRBD1 on 5 matching bases. Trimming shortened V by 4 bases and J by 1 base, and 10 bases separated the two germline ends. CDR3 length: 14 residues. Germline V gene data show CDR1 as SEHNR and CDR2 as FQNEAQ (reference sequence). The chain's CDR3 is CASSSEGRNTEAFF. CDR3 nucleotides: TGTGCCAGCAGCTCCGAGGGGAGGAACACTGAAGCTTTCTTT. The variable domain in full, with the rest retrieved from reference TRBV7-9 and TRBJ1-1, is DTGVSQNPRHKITKRGQNVTFRCDPISEHNRLYWYRQTLGQGPEFLTYFQNEAQLEKSRLLSDRFSAERPKGSFSTLEIQRTEQGDSAMYLCASSSEGRNTEAFFGQGTRLTVV.

This clone turned up a few times. One junction end does not reproduce the germline sequence, and a read error may be involved. The rearrangement joins TRBV27 to TRBJ2-3; tentatively, D is TRBD1 (6 bases). CDR1 MNHEY and CDR2 SMNVEV come from the germline V gene (reference sequence). The CDR3 contains 17 residues. The CDR3 protein is CASSLSLGGGPADTQYF. The DNA for the CDR3 is TGTGCCAGCAGCTTATCCCTTGGGGGCGGGCCCGCAGATACGCAGTATTTT.

This clone came up once. The rearrangement links TRBV27 to TRBJ2-5; perhaps TRBD1 as D (5 bases). The CDR3 extends over 14 amino acids. The germline gives CDR1 MNHEY, CDR2 SMNVEV (reference sequence). V was clipped by 4 bases and J by 2 bases, with 11 bases between them. In DNA form, the CDR3 reads TGTGCCAGCAGTTCATGGGGCCAACAAGAGACCCAGTACTTC. This gives the protein CASSSWGQQETQYF.

The rearrangement joins TRBV29-1 to TRBJ2-4, with TRBD1 identical over 8 bases. This CDR3 has 12 residues. Germline V gene sequence: CDR1 SQVTM, CDR2 ANQGSEA. The ends lost 4 bases at V and 8 bases at J; junction bases unmatched: 4. CDR3: CSVVPGGDIQYF. Here the CDR3 DNA reads TGCAGCGTTGTTCCAGGGGGCGACATTCAGTACTTC.

This clone came up a few times. The V call is TRBV7-3, the J call TRBJ2-5, with D maybe TRBD2 (6 bases). V was cut by 1 base and J by 2 bases, with 11 bases left in between. In germline, CDR1 is SGHTA, CDR2 FQGTGA. This CDR3 has 15 residues. Written as DNA, the CDR3 is TGTGCCAGCAGCTTAATCGGTGGGGGGCAAGAGACCCAGTACTTC. Its protein product is CASSLIGGGQETQYF.